The next 22 T cell receptor beta chains were all read from a single sample in a study of brain metastases from non-small cell lung cancer. Here immunoSEQ multiplex PCR was the method, and the copy in TCRdb shows in-frame clones only, minus some. The data contain about 4,700 clones, around 85% of them seen just once; the ten biggest clones take up about 6%. The source material was primary lung tumor tissue. These receptors were collected from a donor aged 40 or older with non-small cell lung cancer.

The chain employs TRBV9 and TRBJ2-3; D is uncertain. Germline V CDR1 and CDR2: SGDLS, YYNGEE. The CDR3 is 16 residues long. V lost 0 bases, J lost 6 bases, and 17 bases lay in between. CDR3 nucleotide sequence: TGTGCCAGCAGCGTAGACCCTGGCGGCCCCAGGGATACGCAGTATTTT. This encodes CASSVDPGGPRDTQYF.

The chain couples TRBV28 to TRBJ2-7, with 10 positions matching TRBD2. Trimming at V came to 6 bases and at J to 5 bases, leaving 7 bases not matched to a gene. Germline V gene lookup returns CDR1 MDHEN and CDR2 SYDVKM. CDR3 size: 14 residues. CDR3 residues: CASRKLAGKNEQYF. The CDR3 bases are TGTGCCAGCAGGAAACTAGCGGGAAAGAACGAGCAGTACTTC.

This rearrangement joins TRBV2 to TRBJ2-7; 11 bases match TRBD2. With V trimmed by 6 bases and J by 5 bases, 15 bases remained unmatched. Germline CDR1 reads SNHLY; CDR2 reads FYNNEI. The length of the CDR3 is 17 residues. This chain's CDR3 is CASRTPKVAGGPNEQYF. CDR3 in DNA: TGTGCCAGCAGGACCCCGAAGGTAGCGGGAGGGCCTAACGAGCAGTACTTC.

The V call is TRBV10-2, the J call TRBJ1-4; TRBD1 agrees at 7 bases. Trimming cost V 0 bases and J 4 bases; bases outside gene matches: 8. Germline loops: CDR1 WSHSY, CDR2 SAAADI. There are 17 residues in the CDR3. The CDR3 is CASSESTSGGYNEKLFF. The CDR3 region has the DNA TGCGCCAGCAGTGAGTCGACCTCAGGGGGATATAATGAAAAACTGTTTTTT.

This chain connects TRBV24-1 to TRBJ1-2, with 10 bases fitting TRBD1. The CDR3 totals 13 residues. V dropped 8 bases and J dropped 3; count of bases not matched to a gene: 2. Germline CDR1 is KGHDR and CDR2 is SFDVKD. CDR3 in DNA: TGTGCCACCAAGGGACAGGGGTACTATGGCTACACCTTC. Translation: CATKGQGYYGYTF.

This chain links TRBV4-2 with TRBJ1-6; no reliable D call. The CDR3 runs 13 residues. Trimming left V 0 bases short and J 8 bases short, with 5 bases between. The germline gives CDR1 LGHNA, CDR2 YNFKEQ. The CDR3 here is CASSQDNDSPLHF. The CDR3 DNA sequence: TGTGCCAGCAGCCAAGATAACGATTCACCCCTCCACTTT.

The gene calls are TRBV5-6 and TRBJ1-6, with a possible D match to TRBD1 (6 bases). V was cut by 3 bases and J by 7 bases, with 14 bases left in between. Germline values: CDR1 SGHDT, CDR2 YYEEEE. This CDR3 spans 15 amino acids. The CDR3 is CASSSPDRGNSPLHF. The CDR3 DNA sequence: TGTGCCAGCAGCTCGCCGGACAGAGGGAATTCACCCCTCCACTTT.

This chain uses TRBV28 with TRBJ1-3; no reliable D call. V dropped 2 bases and J dropped 0 bases, with 8 bases sitting between them. This CDR3 is built from 15 residues. Germline assignment: CDR1 MDHEN and CDR2 SYDVKM. The CDR3 bases are TGTGCCAGCAGTTTACGGCGGACCTCTGGAAACACCATATATTTT. Amino acids: CASSLRRTSGNTIYF.

J is TRBJ2-7 and V is TRBV12-5; weak D call: TRBD2 (6 bases). CDR1 LGHNT and CDR2 FRNRAP come from the germline V gene. The CDR3 loop spans 16 amino acids. V lost 0 bases and J 2 bases, leaving 14 bases between the germline ends. In DNA form, the CDR3 reads TGTGCTAGTGGTTTGGTACGGGGGAGTAATCCCTACGAGCAGTACTTC. Translating it yields CASGLVRGSNPYEQYF.

This clone was seen only a few times. The chain links TRBV19 to TRBJ2-7; 7 bases line up with TRBD2. CDR3 length: 14 residues. Germline CDR1 LNHDA, CDR2 SQIVND (reference sequence). After removal of 6 bases from V and 3 bases from J, the junction contained 8 bases not matched to a gene. CDR3 in DNA: TGTGCCAGTAGACAGCGGGACGGACTCTACGAGCAGTACTTC. Translated, it gives CASRQRDGLYEQYF.

The V and J genes are TRBV19 and TRBJ2-4; TRBD2 matches 16 bases. V was clipped by 5 bases and J by 0 bases; unmatched bases: 10. CDR1 LNHDA and CDR2 SQIVND come from the germline V gene (reference sequence). The CDR3 is 20 amino acids. CDR3 DNA sequence: TGTGCCAGTAGTCCCTTGGGACTAGCGGGAGGGCCCTTAGCCAAAAACATTCAGTACTTC. Its translation: CASSPLGLAGGPLAKNIQYF.

This clone turned up a few times. The chain links TRBV7-3 to TRBJ2-1; TRBD2 matches 13 bases. The CDR3 contains 15 residues. The J segment lost 10 bases and the V segment lost 5 bases, leaving 8 bases of the junction unmatched. Germline CDR1 and CDR2: SGHTA and FQGTGA. For the CDR3, the DNA is TGTGCCAGCAGCCCTCCGGGACTAGCGGGACGGGAGCAGTTCTTC. Translation gives CASSPPGLAGREQFF. The whole variable domain, remainder taken from reference TRBV7-3 and TRBJ2-1, is GAGVSQTPSNKVTEKGKYVELRCDPISGHTALYWYRQSLGQGPEFLIYFQGTGAADDSGLPNDRFFAVRPEGSVSTLKIQRTERGDSAVYLCASSPPGLAGREQFFGPGTRLTVL.

V gene TRBV18 combines with J gene TRBJ2-7; 8 positions match TRBD2. Germline-derived CDR1 and CDR2 are KGHSH and LQKENI. Trimming at V came to 6 bases and at J to 1 base, leaving 11 bases not matched to a gene. The CDR3 spans 16 residues. CDR3 sequence reads: CASSPGSGTGSYEQYF. In DNA, the CDR3 is TGTGCCAGCTCCCCCGGTAGCGGGACGGGGTCCTACGAGCAGTACTTC.

V usage is TRBV3-1 (or the pseudogene TRBV3-2) and J usage is TRBJ1-6; 7 bases align to TRBD1. Trimming cost V 0 bases and J 10 bases; bases outside gene matches: 9. CDR1 and CDR2 (germline): LGHDT, YNNKEL (reference sequence). The CDR3 length is 16 residues. The CDR3 here is CASSQDSGGGRSPLHF. The CDR3 region has the DNA TGTGCCAGCAGCCAAGATTCCGGAGGGGGCAGGTCACCCCTCCACTTT.

The CDR3 region has the DNA TGCAGCGTTCGTAAGGGAGGAAGCTACGAGCAGTACTTC. The encoded protein is CSVRKGGSYEQYF. This chain links TRBV29-1 with TRBJ2-7; perhaps TRBD2 as D (6 bases). This CDR3 comprises 13 residues. In germline, CDR1 is SQVTM, CDR2 ANQGSEA. V lost 5 bases, J lost 3 bases, and 14 bases lay in between.

V and J are TRBV19 and TRBJ2-7; D assignment may be TRBD1 or TRBD2 (6 bases each). Germline V lookup: CDR1 LNHDA, CDR2 SQIVND (reference sequence). The ends were cut back, 1 base at V and 2 bases at J, with 9 bases in the middle. CDR3 length equals 14 residues. CDR3 sequence: CASSIGGATYEQYF. CDR3 coding DNA: TGTGCCAGTAGTATAGGGGGGGCAACCTACGAGCAGTACTTC.

DNA for the CDR3: TGTGCCAGCAGAGGGTCTGGGGCCAACGTCCTGACTTTC. This translates into CASRGSGANVLTF. This sequence joins TRBV2 and TRBJ2-6; D is unclear. The CDR3 totals 13 residues. CDR1 and CDR2 from the germline V gene are SNHLY and FYNNEI. V was shortened by 6 bases and J by 1 base, with 4 bases between the two germline ends.

The gene calls are TRBV7-2 and TRBJ2-2; 14 bases align to TRBD2. The CDR3 extends over 16 amino acids. Germline trimming cut 5 bases from V and 6 bases from J; bases unmatched to any gene: 5. The V gene's germline CDR1 is SGHTA and CDR2 FQGNSA. The CDR3 bases are TGTGCCAGCAGCACCGGGACTAGCGGGAGTGCCGGGGAGCTGTTTTTT. As protein: CASSTGTSGSAGELFF.

This chain links TRBV5-1 with TRBJ2-1; 7 bases align to TRBD1. Losses at the gene ends were 0 bases for V and 2 bases for J; bases not matched to a gene: 2. From germline, CDR1 is SGHRS and CDR2 YFSETQ. The CDR3 sequence is 15 residues long. In nucleotides, the CDR3 is TGCGCCAGCAGCTTGGGACAGGGAACCTACAATGAGCAGTTCTTC. It codes for CASSLGQGTYNEQFF.

V gene TRBV7-3 combines with J gene TRBJ2-7; maybe TRBD1 (5 bases). V was cut by 5 bases and J by 2 bases, with 13 bases left in between. This CDR3 has 14 residues. Germline-derived CDR1 and CDR2 are SGHTA and FQGTGA. CDR3 DNA: TGTGCCAGCAGCCCTGGGGCACCCCCCTACGAGCAGTACTTC. Its protein is CASSPGAPPYEQYF.

In this sample, this clone turned up a few times. The chain is built from TRBV19 and TRBJ1-5; tentative D call: TRBD1 (5 bases). Germline values: CDR1 LNHDA, CDR2 SQIVND (reference sequence). The V and J ends lost 2 bases and 0 bases respectively, with 14 bases between them. The CDR3 is 17 amino acids. The CDR3 nucleotides are TGTGCCAGTAGTATAAGGGGAAGGATCAATAGCAATCAGCCCCAGCATTTT. As protein: CASSIRGRINSNQPQHF.

The chain links TRBV7-8 to TRBJ1-6; no reliable D call. From germline, CDR1 is SGHVS and CDR2 FQNEAQ. V was clipped by 5 bases and J by 7 bases, with 12 bases between them. The CDR3 has 14 residues. Here the CDR3 DNA reads TGTGCCAGCAGCCCAACGGTGGCCAATTCACCCCTCCACTTT. It yields the protein CASSPTVANSPLHF.